This T cell receptor (beta chain) appears in the sequencing data of a study of T cell repertoires in cytomegalovirus infection (dated by TCRdb to the late 2010s). Study-wide context: Recently identified HLA-C-restricted CMV epitopes, whose presentation resists viral immunomodulation, were targeted by peptide stimulations together with well-studied HLA-B-restricted epitopes. Donor HLA type was relevant to the analysis, because carriage of CMV infection together with the matching HLA type was indicated by public TCR beta signatures.

According to the study, the label for this sample's treatment or condition signals: in vitro stimulation with specific CMV peptide epitopes to enrich CMV-specific T cells. Note on this clonotype: Its binding antigen is unknown. Base quality data are lacking; no much larger clone is found one base away.

Its CDR3 holds 16 amino acids, cysteine through phenylalanine. CDR3 DNA only is kept here, 48 bases in frame from base 1. The germline V gene (reference sequence) provides CDR1 DFQATT and CDR2 SNEGSKA. V is cut by 4 bases and J by 3 bases, and the space between the germline ends is 19 bases. Overall study results and their limits: In both this cohort and an independent roughly 330-donor cohort, the cumulative frequency of public TCR beta family members distinguished carriers of CMV infection plus the relevant HLA type. The ex vivo response was dominated by HLA-C-restricted CMV-specific TCR beta clonotypes, which also provided the single most frequent clonotype in two of eight donors.

Sequenced on an Illumina HiSeq 1500. The raw public reads went through TCRdb reprocessing: fastp at Q25, MiXCR clone calling, in-frame beta chains kept. One record per CDR3 amino acid sequence lists the most common genes and DNA. This sample has approximately 70,000 distinct CDR3 sequences in its table, and 20% of those were observed once. The ten largest clones take up roughly two thirds of the sample. This sequence was found in a human donor in good health (CMV status not recorded). Some clones in this sample may be carry-over from other donors' samples. The rearranged segments are TRBV20-1 and TRBJ2-1, with the D gene not confidently named. This specimen consisted of CD8+ T cells from cultured PBMCs, obtained from culture after CMV antigen stimulation. This receptor has the CDR3 CSATTPDRVIYNEQFF. The nucleotide sequence reads as follows: TGCAGTGCTACCACCCCGGATAGGGTTATCTACAATGAGCAGTTCTTC.